The 15 T cell receptor beta chains below were found in one sample sequenced in a study of vaccination effects on CD4 cells after COVID-19. Repertoires were generated with immunoSEQ multiplex PCR, while TCRdb's copy carries only in-frame clones and drops some. This sample has about 20,000 clones, with roughly four fifths found just once. CD4+ T cells specific for antigen were expanded with viral peptide pools by the ViraFEST assay before sequencing. At the end of less than 12 days of culture, CD4+ T cells were isolated. Confirmation by PCR established that the person had SARS-CoV-2 infection between March and December 2020. No antigens are known for them. The sample was CD4+ T cells from PBMCs cultured with a peptide pool, taken before COVID-19 vaccination. The receptors were gathered from a human donor who had a prior SARS-CoV-2 infection.

The chain carries TRBV7-9 and TRBJ1-4; no firm D call. V was cut by 1 base and J by 4 bases, with 13 bases left in between. Germline-derived CDR1 and CDR2 are SEHNR and FQNEAQ (reference sequence). This CDR3 has 16 amino acids. DNA of the CDR3: TGTGCCAGCAGCTTAGGGGCAGGCCAGGATAATGAAAAACTGTTTTTT. It encodes CASSLGAGQDNEKLFF.

The chain employs TRBV19 and TRBJ1-2; TRBD1 matches at 7 bases. The germline gives CDR1 LNHDA, CDR2 SQIVND (reference sequence). The CDR3 contains 15 residues. Losses at the gene ends were 4 bases for V and 4 bases for J; bases not matched to a gene: 9. CDR3 bases: TGTGCCAGTAGTACCTTCGGGACAGCCTTCTATGGCTACACCTTC. It specifies CASSTFGTAFYGYTF.

This chain links TRBV6-5 with TRBJ1-1; D is unresolved. Deletions cut 6 bases from V and 1 base from J, with 15 bases between. Germline CDR1 and CDR2: MNHEY and SVGAGI. This CDR3 region has 15 residues. The CDR3 nucleotides read TGTGCCAGCAGATCCCGAAGAGACTGGAACACTGAAGCTTTCTTT. It specifies CASRSRRDWNTEAFF.

The chain has TRBV5-4 and TRBJ1-6; 7 nucleotides align to TRBD1. Trimming removed 4 bases from V and 7 bases from J; junction bases left unmatched: 8. Germline V gene data show CDR1 as SGHNT and CDR2 as YYREEE (reference sequence). The CDR3 sequence is 15 residues long. The CDR3 nucleotides are TGTGCCAGCAGCACCGGACAGGCGGGGAATTCACCCCTCCACTTT. Its translation is CASSTGQAGNSPLHF.

The J gene is TRBJ2-3, the V gene TRBV6-2 or TRBV6-3; tentative D call: TRBD1 (6 bases). The CDR3 spans 15 residues. Germline values: CDR1 MNHEY, CDR2 SVGEGT. The V gene lost 2 bases and the J gene lost 6 bases, with 15 bases spanning the gap. The CDR3 reads CASSYRTDDLDTQYF. The CDR3 DNA follows: TGTGCCAGCAGTTACAGGACAGACGACCTGGATACGCAGTATTTT.

V usage is TRBV5-4 and J usage is TRBJ2-1; D ambiguous. Trimming took off 4 bases at V and 4 bases at J, with 3 bases between the two ends. The CDR3 spans 11 residues. The germline V gene has CDR1 SGHNT and CDR2 YYREEE (reference sequence). CDR3 nucleotide sequence: TGTGCCAGCAGCCAATACAATGAGCAGTTCTTC. It yields the protein CASSQYNEQFF.

This rearrangement joins TRBV7-9 to TRBJ2-1, with 8 bases matching TRBD2. Germline loops: CDR1 SEHNR, CDR2 FQNEAQ (reference sequence). The CDR3 covers 14 residues. Trimming cost V 5 bases and J 4 bases; bases outside gene matches: 4. In DNA, the CDR3 is TGTGCCAGCAGCCCCACTAGCGGATACAATGAGCAGTTCTTC. This sequence encodes CASSPTSGYNEQFF. Drawing the rest from reference TRBV7-9 and TRBJ2-1, the complete variable domain is DTGVSQNPRHKITKRGQNVTFRCDPISEHNRLYWYRQTLGQGPEFLTYFQNEAQLEKSRLLSDRFSAERPKGSFSTLEIQRTEQGDSAMYLCASSPTSGYNEQFFGPGTRLTVL.

The rearrangement links TRBV29-1 to TRBJ2-1; D ambiguous. The germline V gene encodes CDR1 SQVTM and CDR2 ANQGSEA. The CDR3 has 12 residues. The V end was cut by 4 bases, the J end by 3 bases, with 7 bases between. The CDR3 DNA sequence: TGCAGCGTTGGGGATTACTACAATGAGCAGTTCTTC. This translates into CSVGDYYNEQFF.

This clone was detected only a few times. The chain is built from TRBV5-4 and TRBJ2-1; D is possibly TRBD2 (7 bases). V lost 6 bases and J lost 1, with 17 bases in between. Germline-derived CDR1 and CDR2 are SGHNT and YYREEE (reference sequence). The CDR3 is made up of 16 amino acids. The DNA of the CDR3 is TGTGCCAGCACCACTGGGGGGGCCTCTTCCTACAATGAGCAGTTCTTC. Translation: CASTTGGASSYNEQFF.

By sample fraction, this clone is hyperexpanded (1% or more). The CDR3 reads CASSSTGFSSYEQYF. CDR3 nucleotides: TGTGCCAGCAGTTCAACAGGGTTTTCCTCCTACGAGCAGTACTTC. The chain employs TRBV6-5 and TRBJ2-7; possibly TRBD1 for D (6 bases). The CDR3 is made up of 15 amino acids. The germline gives CDR1 MNHEY, CDR2 SVGAGI. V was shortened by 4 bases and J by 0 bases, with 13 bases between the two germline ends.

J is TRBJ1-4 and V is TRBV18; unclear D gene. The length of the CDR3 is 15 residues. V lost 0 bases and J lost 5, with 10 bases in between. Germline loops: CDR1 KGHSH, CDR2 LQKENI. The CDR3 here is CASSPPSGLNEKLFF. The CDR3 nucleotides are TGTGCCAGCTCACCACCATCAGGTCTAAATGAAAAACTGTTTTTT.

The V gene is TRBV18, the J gene TRBJ2-3; D unresolved. This CDR3 is built from 16 residues. Trimming cost V 2 bases and J 2 bases, with 14 bases left between them. Germline loops: CDR1 KGHSH, CDR2 LQKENI. CDR3 loop: CASSPSVGYNTDTQYF. CDR3 in DNA: TGTGCCAGCTCACCATCAGTAGGGTACAACACAGATACGCAGTATTTT.

The chain links TRBV7-8 to TRBJ2-7; perhaps TRBD1 as D (5 bases). Germline CDR1 and CDR2: SGHVS and FQNEAQ. This CDR3 region has 15 residues. V was shortened by 5 bases and J by 2 bases, with 16 bases between the two germline ends. The CDR3 DNA reads TGTGCCAGCAGCACCCGACAGACGCCGCCCTACGAGCAGTACTTC. Encoded protein: CASSTRQTPPYEQYF.

The chain recombines TRBV6-6 with TRBJ1-2, with 7 nucleotides matching TRBD1. Germline V CDR1 and CDR2: MNHNY, SVGAGI (reference sequence). After removal of 6 bases from V and 3 bases from J, the junction contained 4 bases not matched to a gene. The CDR3 length is 13 residues. The CDR3 sequence: CASSPTGDYGYTF. Here the CDR3 DNA reads TGTGCCAGCAGCCCCACAGGGGACTATGGCTACACCTTC.

This clone showed up just once. At one end, the junction sequence differs from germline, possibly due to a read error. The chain joins TRBV19 to TRBJ1-1; perhaps TRBD1 as D (6 bases). Germline V lookup: CDR1 LNHDA, CDR2 SQIVND (reference sequence). The CDR3 runs 11 residues. The CDR3 reads CASSASWGQTF. The CDR3 bases are TGTGCCAGTAGTGCCTCTTGGGGACAAACATTT.